This entry concerns a single TCR beta chain. What it binds is not known. This record belongs to a study of CD8 T cells in Susac syndrome. Findings of the study overall: CD8+ clonal expansion in Susac peaked in TEMRA cells and active patients. The authors acknowledged that the study's TCR sequencing and HLA analysis involved relatively few individuals. The authors found around 17 Susac-specific public clones in total CD8+ repertoires and five or six in CD8+ TEMRA repertoires.

Roughly 0.45 to 1 ug RNA was reverse transcribed with random hexamers. MiXCR, applied by TCRdb to the immunoSEQ multiplex PCR reads, yields one record per CDR3 protein. The sample carries tens of thousands of distinct CDR3 sequences, approximately 96% recorded once. The CDR3 is 14 residues long. The V and J ends lost 2 bases and 4 bases respectively, with 14 bases between them. The germline gives CDR1 GTSNPN, CDR2 SVGIG (reference sequence). This TCR was sampled from a human donor with Susac syndrome. The sequencing sample was made of CD8+ T cells from PBMCs. The chain employs TRBV30 and TRBJ1-2; TRBD1 is a possible D gene (5 bases). This chain's CDR3 is CAWSRGRGTYGYTF. The CDR3 bases are TGTGCCTGGAGTAGGGGTAGGGGCACCTATGGCTACACCTTC.